The sequence of this T cell receptor (beta chain) was determined in a study of T cell changes during pregnancy in multiple sclerosis. The length of the CDR3 is 16 residues. The germline V gene has CDR1 SEHNR and CDR2 FQNEAQ (reference sequence). V shed 2 bases and J shed 0 bases, with 14 bases lying between them. The assay was immunoSEQ multiplex PCR, and TCRdb's table has in-frame clones only and misses some. Of about 110,000 clones listed, roughly nine tenths were seen once; the top ten hold less than 2%. The sample here was peripheral blood, taken in the third trimester of pregnancy. The chain carries TRBV7-9 and TRBJ2-7; D is undetermined. This clonotype was obtained from a female donor with multiple sclerosis, enrolled in a pregnancy study. CDR3 DNA: TGTGCCAGCAGCTTAAGAAGTGCTAGGAGCTCCTACGAGCAGTACTTC. Its translation is CASSLRSARSSYEQYF.